A selection of T cell receptor beta chains follows, all from one sample in a study of cytomegalovirus exposure and HLA in healthy donors. The data were produced by immunoSEQ multiplex PCR, yet TCRdb's version contains in-frame clones alone and is incomplete. The repertoire holds 130,000 or so clones, with 77% as singletons. The sequenced sample consisted of PBMCs. Source of these receptors: a man in his late teens or twenties in good health and CMV-seropositive. Both conserved end residues are part of each CDR3. The D gene is left open where the match is weak. Only some rows state a clone size, as once, few, many or a class for expanded clones.

TRBJ1-4	14	.	TRBV18	.	CASSPTPADEKLFF	TGTGCCAGCTCACCAACCCCCGCAGATGAAAAACTGTTTTTT
TRBJ1-1	14	few	TRBV11-2	TRBD1	CASSSHRGLTEAFF	TGTGCCAGCAGCTCCCACAGGGGGCTCACTGAAGCTTTCTTT
TRBJ2-3	17	.	TRBV27	.	CASSGVNGEGFTDTQYF	TGTGCCAGCAGCGGGGTAAATGGGGAAGGTTTTACAGATACGCAGTATTTT
TRBJ2-1	13	.	TRBV30	TRBD2	CAWSGTSGNEQFF	TGTGCCTGGAGTGGGACTAGTGGGAATGAGCAGTTCTTC
TRBJ1-6	14	.	TRBV11-2	.	CASSLDAGYSPLHF	TGTGCCAGCAGCTTAGACGCAGGGTATTCACCCCTCCACTTT
TRBJ1-2	13	few	TRBV28	TRBD1	CASRSQGAHGYTF	TGTGCCAGCAGGTCACAGGGGGCGCATGGCTACACCTTC
TRBJ1-2	12	.	TRBV19	.	CASNGQNYGYTF	TGTGCCAGTAATGGTCAGAACTATGGCTACACCTTC
TRBJ2-7	14	.	TRBV11-1	TRBD1	CASSSRDRGNEQYF	TGTGCCAGCAGCTCCCGGGACAGGGGGAACGAGCAGTACTTC
TRBJ2-4	14	.	TRBV5-1	.	CASSLVGEANSQYF	TGCGCCAGCAGCTTGGTTGGGGAGGCAAACAGTCAGTACTTC
TRBJ2-6	17	once	TRBV5-1	TRBD1	CASRGGQGFSGANVLTF	TGCGCCAGCAGGGGAGGACAGGGTTTTTCTGGGGCCAACGTCCTGACTTTC
TRBJ2-3	11	few	TRBV28	.	CASSPQDTQYF	TGTGCCAGCAGCCCCCAGGATACGCAGTATTTT
TRBJ2-7	13	.	TRBV2	TRBD1	CASSRQGRDEQYF	TGTGCCAGCAGCCGACAGGGCCGAGACGAGCAGTACTTC
TRBJ1-2	15	few	TRBV6-1	.	CASSFAQGTNYGYTF	TGTGCCAGCAGTTTTGCCCAGGGGACTAACTATGGCTACACCTTC
TRBJ2-7	15	.	TRBV7-6	TRBD2	CASSLSLAGSYEQYF	TGTGCCAGCAGCTTAAGCCTAGCGGGCTCCTACGAGCAGTACTTC
TRBJ1-4	12	.	TRBV6-1	.	CASSATSGGEFF	TGTGCCAGCAGTGCGACTTCGGGCGGGGAGTTTTTT
TRBJ2-7	14	.	TRBV11-2	TRBD1	CASSPDRTFYEQYF	TGTGCCAGCAGCCCGGACAGGACTTTTTACGAGCAGTACTTC
TRBJ2-3	14	.	TRBV30	TRBD2	CAWTPAGGGDTQYF	TGTGCCTGGACCCCCGCGGGAGGCGGGGATACGCAGTATTTT
TRBJ2-7	11	.	TRBV7-2	.	CASSAQYEQYF	TGTGCCAGCAGCGCCCAGTACGAGCAGTACTTC
TRBJ1-1	14	.	TRBV9	.	CASSSQGRSPEAFF	TGTGCCAGCAGCTCCCAGGGGCGCTCTCCTGAAGCTTTCTTT
TRBJ2-7	12	.	TRBV2	.	CASGEDQGLRYF	TGTGCCAGCGGGGAAGACCAGGGCTTGCGGTACTTC
TRBJ2-7	13	.	TRBV2	TRBD1	CASSRQGDYEQYF	TGTGCCAGCAGCCGACAGGGAGATTACGAGCAGTACTTC
TRBJ2-4	14	.	TRBV9	.	CASSVDGHKNIQYF	TGTGCCAGCAGCGTAGATGGACATAAAAACATTCAGTACTTC
TRBJ1-2	13	.	TRBV28	TRBD1	CASRLRTGGGYTF	TGTGCCAGCAGACTTCGGACAGGCGGCGGCTACACCTTC
TRBJ2-1	18	.	TRBV5-4	TRBD2	CASSLAKTAGAGGNEQFF	TGTGCCAGCAGCTTGGCCAAGACGGCGGGGGCGGGAGGCAATGAGCAGTTCTTC
TRBJ1-4	16	.	TRBV4-1	.	CASSQVGGQSLGKLFF	TGCGCCAGCAGCCAAGTTGGGGGACAAAGCCTAGGAAAACTGTTTTTT
TRBJ2-2	15	once	TRBV12-5	TRBD2	CASAGLAGVVGELFF	TGTGCTAGCGCTGGACTAGCGGGAGTCGTAGGGGAGCTGTTTTTT
TRBJ1-1	14	few	TRBV27	TRBD1	CASRITGGNTEAFF	TGTGCCAGCAGGATTACAGGGGGGAACACTGAAGCTTTCTTT
TRBJ2-7	14	.	TRBV27	TRBD1	CASSLSGTDYEQYF	TGTGCCAGCAGTCTTTCCGGGACAGACTACGAGCAGTACTTC
TRBJ2-2	16	.	TRBV6-5	TRBD2	CASSYRDRGGTGELFF	TGTGCCAGCAGTTACAGGGACCGGGGAGGGACCGGGGAGCTGTTTTTT
TRBJ1-5	12	.	TRBV30	.	CAWDFANQPQHF	TGTGCCTGGGACTTCGCCAATCAGCCCCAGCATTTT
TRBJ2-7	16	.	TRBV18	.	CASSFAVARGTYEQYF	TGTGCCAGCTCATTCGCCGTTGCCCGAGGGACCTACGAGCAGTACTTC
TRBJ2-1	14	.	TRBV7-3	TRBD2	CASSLAGGGNEQFF	TGTGCCAGCAGCCTAGCGGGAGGTGGCAATGAGCAGTTCTTC
TRBJ2-4	16	.	TRBV2	.	CASREWVSSAKNSQYF	TGTGCCAGCAGAGAGTGGGTCTCCTCAGCCAAAAACAGTCAGTACTTC
TRBJ1-5	14	.	TRBV27	.	CASSTLQGRQPQHF	TGTGCCAGCAGTACCCTACAGGGACGGCAGCCCCAGCATTTT
TRBJ2-7	14	once	TRBV6-6	TRBD1	CASRLRDSSYEQYF	TGTGCCAGCAGGCTTAGGGACAGCTCCTACGAGCAGTACTTC
TRBJ2-1	17	few	TRBV9	.	CASSIRGTSQVGDEQFF	TGTGCCAGCAGCATTAGGGGAACTAGCCAGGTTGGCGATGAGCAGTTCTTC
TRBJ1-1	13	.	TRBV7-6	TRBD1	CASSRRQGAEAFF	TGTGCCAGCAGCAGGAGACAGGGGGCAGAGGCTTTCTTT
TRBJ1-6	13	few	TRBV5-1	.	CASKLSPGSPLHF	TGCGCCAGCAAACTATCCCCGGGTTCACCCCTCCACTTT
TRBJ1-1	15	.	TRBV5-1	TRBD1	CASSDTGGMITEAFF	TGCGCCAGCAGCGACACAGGGGGCATGATCACTGAAGCTTTCTTT
TRBJ1-2	14	.	TRBV2	.	CASLRGSNPYGYTF	TGTGCCAGTCTACGCGGCTCCAACCCCTATGGCTACACCTTC
TRBJ1-2	14	.	TRBV28	TRBD1	CASSSRTGFGGYTF	TGTGCCAGCAGTAGCCGGACAGGGTTTGGTGGCTACACCTTC
TRBJ2-7	12	.	TRBV2	TRBD1	CASNRDSYEQYF	TGTGCCAGCAACCGGGACAGCTACGAGCAGTACTTC
TRBJ1-1	14	.	TRBV2	TRBD1	CASSTGGFATEAFF	TGTGCCAGCAGTACAGGGGGTTTTGCCACTGAAGCTTTCTTT
TRBJ1-1	14	.	TRBV19	.	CASSDGQLNTEAFF	TGTGCCAGTAGCGACGGACAGTTGAACACTGAAGCTTTCTTT
TRBJ2-4	16	.	TRBV5-7	TRBD1	CASSLCPTGQVYIQYF	TGTGCCAGCAGCTTGTGCCCCACGGGACAGGTGTACATTCAGTACTTC
TRBJ2-7	14	.	TRBV29-1	TRBD1	CSVEVDREGYEQYF	TGCAGCGTTGAAGTTGACAGGGAAGGGTACGAGCAGTACTTC
TRBJ2-1	13	.	TRBV7-6	.	CASSLGRQAERFF	TGTGCCAGCAGCTTAGGGAGACAGGCTGAGAGGTTCTTC
TRBJ1-2	16	.	TRBV27	.	CASSLAGGQIPYGYTF	TGTGCCAGCAGTTTAGCGGGCGGACAGATTCCATATGGCTACACCTTC
TRBJ2-7	13	.	TRBV5-1	.	CASSLGLRYEQYF	TGCGCCAGCAGCTTGGGCCTAAGATACGAGCAGTACTTC
TRBJ1-1	17	.	TRBV21-1	.	CASSKALLTDMNTEAFF	TGTGCCAGCAGCAAAGCCCTCTTGACAGATATGAACACTGAAGCTTTCTTT
TRBJ1-2	15	.	TRBV5-8	.	CASSLYIDSDYGYTF	TGTGCCAGCAGCCTCTATATCGACAGTGACTATGGCTACACCTTC
TRBJ2-7	13	few	TRBV5-1	.	CASSAGQSYEQYF	TGCGCCAGCAGCGCCGGACAGTCCTACGAGCAGTACTTC
TRBJ1-1	12	.	TRBV7-9	.	CASSPGGPEAFF	TGTGCCAGCAGCCCGGGGGGGCCTGAAGCTTTCTTT